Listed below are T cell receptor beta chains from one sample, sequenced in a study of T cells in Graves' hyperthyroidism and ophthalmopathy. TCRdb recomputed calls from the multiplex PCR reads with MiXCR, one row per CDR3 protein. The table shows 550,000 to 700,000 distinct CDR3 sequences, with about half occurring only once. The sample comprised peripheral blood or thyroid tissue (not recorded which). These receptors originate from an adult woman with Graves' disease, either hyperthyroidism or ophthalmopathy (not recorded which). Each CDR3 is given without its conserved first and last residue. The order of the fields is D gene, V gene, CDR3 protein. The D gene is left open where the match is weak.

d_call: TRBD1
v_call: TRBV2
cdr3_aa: ASSAYRGQVRNQPQH

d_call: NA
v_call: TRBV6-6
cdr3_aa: ASSQTAGGGYT

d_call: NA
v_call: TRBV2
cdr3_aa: ASSEERRAGELF

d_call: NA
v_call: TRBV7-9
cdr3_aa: ASSFGDRGQPQH

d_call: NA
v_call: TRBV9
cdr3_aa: ASNLEDFQETQC

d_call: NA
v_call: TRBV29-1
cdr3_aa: SVEGLGPGNTIY

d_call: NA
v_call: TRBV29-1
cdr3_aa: SVGGGVSSGELF

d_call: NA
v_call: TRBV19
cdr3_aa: ASSRLESAYEQY

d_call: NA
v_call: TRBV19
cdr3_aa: ASSIGRDQPQH

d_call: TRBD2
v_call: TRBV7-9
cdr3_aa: ASSVGLVPGELF

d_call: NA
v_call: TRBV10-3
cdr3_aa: AIGQGMMETQY

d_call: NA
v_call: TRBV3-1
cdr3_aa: ASSQSFIQETQY

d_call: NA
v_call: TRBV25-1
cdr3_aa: ASSWESGFTGELF

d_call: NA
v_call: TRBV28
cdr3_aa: ASRDFRPGNTIY

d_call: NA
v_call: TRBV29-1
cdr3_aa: SAMTDRAGNTIY

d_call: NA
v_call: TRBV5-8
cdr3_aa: ASSLNRETNEKLF

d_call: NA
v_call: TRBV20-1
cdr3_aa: SARSYSNQPQY

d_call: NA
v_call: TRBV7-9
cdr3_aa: ASSPMGSEQF

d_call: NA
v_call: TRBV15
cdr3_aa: ATSRDPRTEETQY

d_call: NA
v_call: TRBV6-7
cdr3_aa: ASSEYFGADSFLH

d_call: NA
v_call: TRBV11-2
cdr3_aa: ASSLAGLDTEAF

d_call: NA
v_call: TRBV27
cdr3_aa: ASSYEAYQPQH

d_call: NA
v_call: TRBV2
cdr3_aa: ASGSMSSYNEQF

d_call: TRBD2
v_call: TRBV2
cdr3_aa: ASSESLTSGETQY

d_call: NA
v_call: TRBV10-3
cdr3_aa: ATSISNQLRH

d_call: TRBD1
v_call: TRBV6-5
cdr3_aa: ASSYSMIRGLAAEAF

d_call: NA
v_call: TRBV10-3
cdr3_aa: AIKPDYLRETQY

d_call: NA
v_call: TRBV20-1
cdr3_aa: SARDGGGGEKLF

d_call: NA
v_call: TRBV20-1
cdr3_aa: SARVVAGELF

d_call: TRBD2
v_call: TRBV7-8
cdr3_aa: ASSLRATSNYEQY

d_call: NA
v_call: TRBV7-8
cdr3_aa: ASSKLRFRRDTEAF

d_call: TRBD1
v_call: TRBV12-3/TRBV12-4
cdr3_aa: ASSAIPPGQGAGKLF

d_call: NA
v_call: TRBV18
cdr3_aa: ASSPMDPGNSPLH

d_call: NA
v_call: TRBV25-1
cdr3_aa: ASSERRGAYGYT

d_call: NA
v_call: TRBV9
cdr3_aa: ASSGSVLGGISGELF

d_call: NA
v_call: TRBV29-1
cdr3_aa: SLAINQPQH

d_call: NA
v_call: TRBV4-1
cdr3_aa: ASSLRVFSGNTIY